Sequencing of this T cell receptor (beta chain) was carried out in a study of shared clonotypes between healthy human individuals. Germline CDR1 and CDR2: LNHNV and YYDKDF (reference sequence). The junction had 3 bases not matched to a gene; V was cut back by 1 base and J by 6 bases. The CDR3 spans 13 residues. Replicate PCRs for unsorted PBMC used 250 to 300 ng DNA (approximately 30,000 T cell genomes). Profiled with immunoSEQ multiplex PCR; TCRdb holds only in-frame clones, not every one. The sample includes about half a million clones, roughly 83% of them seen just once. The healthy adult donors were HIV-negative and reported no recent acute infections or vaccinations.

The source is a woman aged 40 to 50 in good health. Some clones in this sample may be carry-over from other donors' samples. The specimen was PBMCs. V gene TRBV15 combines with J gene TRBJ2-7, with 7 bases matching TRBD2. The CDR3, as DNA: TGTGCCACCAGCAGAGGACTAGCACTCGAGCAGTACTTC. The encoded protein is CATSRGLALEQYF.